The 16 T cell receptor beta chains below come from one sample, sequenced in a study of blood T cell repertoires in COVID-19. Clones were read by immunoSEQ multiplex PCR, and TCRdb kept only the in-frame ones, dropping some. The sample lists 40,000 to 45,000 clones; 80% to 90% were seen once. Sequenced sample: peripheral blood. The receptors derive from a man between 60 and 70 years old with active COVID-19.

Only one count was recorded for this clone. The chain is built from TRBV9 and TRBJ2-7; 7 bases map to TRBD1. Germline loops: CDR1 SGDLS, CDR2 YYNGEE. The CDR3 sequence is 15 residues long. The V and J ends lost 5 bases and 3 bases, in that order; junction bases with no gene match: 11. The CDR3 DNA follows: TGTGCCAGCAGTCTCACCCCGGGACAGAGCTACGAGCAGTACTTC. Its protein product is CASSLTPGQSYEQYF. Full variable domain (outside the CDR3, taken from reference TRBV9 and TRBJ2-7): DSGVTQTPKHLITATGQRVTLRCSPRSGDLSVYWYQQSLDQGLQFLIQYYNGEERAKGNILERFSAQQFPDLHSELNLSSLELGDSALYFCASSLTPGQSYEQYFGPGTRLTVT.

V and J are TRBV9 and TRBJ2-7; 7 bases are a match to TRBD2. Per the germline V gene, CDR1 is SGDLS and CDR2 is YYNGEE. With 0 bases clipped from V and 0 bases from J, the junction kept 0 bases outside the gene matches. There are 14 residues in the CDR3. CDR3 sequence: CASSVASGSYEQYF. DNA for the CDR3: TGTGCCAGCAGCGTAGCTAGCGGCTCCTACGAGCAGTACTTC.

This clone was recorded only once. V is TRBV5-1 and J is TRBJ2-5; 13 positions match TRBD2. With 0 bases clipped from V and 5 bases from J, the junction kept 7 bases outside the gene matches. Germline assignment: CDR1 SGHRS and CDR2 YFSETQ. CDR3 length equals 17 residues. Here the CDR3 reads CASSLELAGGLRETQYF. Here the CDR3 DNA reads TGCGCCAGCAGCTTGGAACTAGCGGGAGGGCTGAGGGAGACCCAGTACTTC.

This chain links TRBV13 with TRBJ2-3; D perhaps matches TRBD1 (6 bases). The CDR3 consists of 14 residues. Trimming left V 0 bases short and J 5 bases short, with 9 bases between. CDR1 is PRHDT and CDR2 is FYEKMQ in the germline V gene (reference sequence). CDR3 region: CASSLGTGRDTQYF. CDR3 DNA sequence: TGTGCCAGCAGCTTAGGTACAGGGAGAGATACGCAGTATTTT.

This clone showed up just a few times. V and J are TRBV9 and TRBJ2-7; no definite D call. This CDR3 contains 15 residues. With 0 bases removed from V and 4 bases from J, the gap between germline ends came to 14 bases. CDR1 is SGDLS, CDR2 YYNGEE, per germline. The DNA for the CDR3 is TGTGCCAGCAGCGTAGTATTGTACCGGGTATACGAGCAGTACTTC. Amino acid sequence: CASSVVLYRVYEQYF.

CDR3 region: CASSWRLAGASDTQYF. In DNA form, the CDR3 reads TGCGCCAGCAGCTGGAGACTAGCGGGAGCGTCAGATACGCAGTATTTT. This rearrangement joins TRBV5-1 to TRBJ2-3; TRBD2 matches 12 bases. Germline lookup yields CDR1 SGHRS and CDR2 YFSETQ. V dropped 3 bases and J dropped 4; count of bases not matched to a gene: 6. CDR3 length: 16 amino acids.

This chain joins TRBV5-6 and TRBJ2-5, with D perhaps TRBD1 (6 bases). Germline values: CDR1 SGHDT, CDR2 YYEEEE. V was pared by 3 bases and J by 3 bases, with 12 bases between. The CDR3 runs 14 residues. The CDR3 sequence is CASSYQAGEETQYF. The CDR3 DNA reads TGTGCCAGCAGCTACCAAGCAGGGGAAGAGACCCAGTACTTC. The complete variable domain, with remaining parts taken from reference TRBV5-6 and TRBJ2-5, reads DAGVTQSPTHLIKTRGQQVTLRCSPKSGHDTVSWYQQALGQGPQFIFQYYEEEERQRGNFPDRFSGHQFPNYSSELNVNALLLGDSALYLCASSYQAGEETQYFGPGTRLLVL.

The rearrangement links TRBV7-9 to TRBJ1-4; 9 bases fit TRBD1. Germline V lookup: CDR1 SEHNR, CDR2 FQNEAQ (reference sequence). CDR3 size: 14 residues. Trimming at V came to 2 bases and at J to 8 bases, leaving 3 bases not matched to a gene. CDR3 protein: CASSLQQGAEKLFF. CDR3 coding DNA: TGTGCCAGCAGCTTACAACAGGGGGCGGAAAAACTGTTTTTT.

V is TRBV21-1 and J is TRBJ2-7; the DNA was not used to check the table's D call, TRBD2. TRBV21-1 is given as a pseudogene. The CDR3 runs to 16 residues. CDR3 protein: CASSKSPKEGRGEQYF. The CDR3 DNA sequence: TGTGCCAGCAGCAAATCTCCAAAGGAGGGCCGGGGTGAGCAGTACTTC.

The chain joins TRBV9 to TRBJ1-6; D gene uncertain. The CDR3 totals 12 residues. CDR1 SGDLS and CDR2 YYNGEE come from the germline V gene. V was clipped by 3 bases and J by 7 bases, with 5 bases between them. CDR3 nucleotide sequence: TGTGCCAGCAGCGCACTAAATTCACCCCTCCACTTT. It yields the protein CASSALNSPLHF.

CDR3 DNA sequence: TGTGCCAGCAGCGTGACAGGGTCCAATCAGCCCCAGCATTTT. Its translation is CASSVTGSNQPQHF. This sequence joins TRBV7-9 and TRBJ1-5; 7 bases fit TRBD1. Germline V gene lookup returns CDR1 SEHNR and CDR2 FQNEAQ (reference sequence). V shed 5 bases, J shed 3 bases, and the junction held 4 bases outside the gene matches. The length of the CDR3 is 14 residues.

The chain has TRBV9 and TRBJ1-2; D call uncertain. V shed 4 bases and J shed 2 bases, with 12 bases lying between them. CDR1 is SGDLS and CDR2 is YYNGEE in the germline V gene. CDR3 length: 14 residues. The CDR3 spells CASSQVDINYGYTF. For the CDR3, the DNA is TGTGCCAGCAGCCAGGTCGACATCAACTATGGCTACACCTTC. Filled out from reference TRBV9 and TRBJ1-2, the complete variable domain reads DSGVTQTPKHLITATGQRVTLRCSPRSGDLSVYWYQQSLDQGLQFLIQYYNGEERAKGNILERFSAQQFPDLHSELNLSSLELGDSALYFCASSQVDINYGYTFGSGTRLTVV.

This clone was detected only once. The rearrangement joins TRBV29-1 to TRBJ2-3; maybe TRBD2 (5 bases). There are 13 residues in the CDR3. The germline gives CDR1 SQVTM, CDR2 ANQGSEA. Between the trimmed V and J ends, which lost 4 bases and 1 base, there was a span of 9 bases. The CDR3 sequence is CSVVPGGTDTQYF. The CDR3 nucleotides are TGCAGCGTTGTACCCGGGGGCACAGATACGCAGTATTTT.

V usage is TRBV19 and J usage is TRBJ2-7; TRBD1 matches 10 bases. The CDR3 contains 12 residues. In germline, CDR1 is LNHDA, CDR2 SQIVND (reference sequence). With 6 bases clipped from V and 6 bases from J, the junction kept 2 bases outside the gene matches. Here the CDR3 DNA reads TGTGCCAGTAGGGACAGGGGGGGCGAGCAGTACTTC. Its translation: CASRDRGGEQYF. Drawing the rest from reference TRBV19 and TRBJ2-7, the complete variable domain is DGGITQSPKYLFRKEGQNVTLSCEQNLNHDAMYWYRQDPGQGLRLIYYSQIVNDFQKGDIAEGYSVSREKKESFPLTVTSAQKNPTAFYLCASRDRGGEQYFGPGTRLTVT.

The chain employs TRBV20-1 and TRBJ2-1; D remains ambiguous. Trimming shortened V by 3 bases and J by 3 bases, and 3 bases separated the two germline ends. The CDR3 has 11 residues. The germline CDR1 and CDR2 sequences are DFQATT and SNEGSKA (reference sequence). DNA for the CDR3: TGCAGTGCTAGGAGCTACAATGAGCAGTTCTTC. Its protein product is CSARSYNEQFF.

CDR3 residues: CASSGGLTYEQYF. CDR3 coding DNA: TGCGCCAGCAGCGGGGGCCTTACCTACGAGCAGTACTTC. V is TRBV5-1 and J is TRBJ2-7; a possible D gene is TRBD1 (6 bases). Germline V gene lookup returns CDR1 SGHRS and CDR2 YFSETQ. The CDR3 runs to 13 residues. The V and J ends lost 4 bases and 2 bases respectively, with 10 bases between them.